Listed below are T cell receptor beta chains from one sample, sequenced in a study of OX40 agonist ivuxolimab in advanced cancers. Using immunoSEQ multiplex PCR, the repertoire was profiled, and TCRdb retains in-frame clones only, with some absent. The table records approximately 19,000 clones, 78% of them present only once. The material was CD4+ or CD8+ T cells sorted from blood, obtained in a trial of the OX40 agonist ivuxolimab. Receptors were obtained from an adult with an advanced solid tumor such as melanoma, head and neck, liver or kidney cancer. Both conserved end residues are part of each CDR3. A D gene is named only where the DNA matches it firmly. Clone size is shown for a subset of rows, as once, few, many or a class of expanded clone.

>few|TRBJ2-7|TRBD2|TRBV11-3
CASSLVGGALEQYF
TGTGCCAGCAGCTTAGTGGGAGGGGCCCTCGAGCAGTACTTC
>once|TRBJ2-7|-|TRBV21-1
CASSNNCHDPPYEQYF
TGTGCCAGCAGCAACAACTGCCATGATCCTCCCTACGAGCAGTACTTC
>few|TRBJ2-6|TRBD2|TRBV28
CASSPAGGQTPGANVLTF
TGTGCCAGCAGTCCAGCGGGAGGCCAAACCCCAGGGGCCAACGTCCTGACTTTC
>-|TRBJ2-3|-|TRBV19
CASSTGTPDTQYF
TGTGCCAGTAGTACCGGGACACCAGATACGCAGTATTTT
>few|TRBJ1-3|TRBD1|TRBV18
CASSASGTASGNTIYF
TGTGCCAGCTCAGCCTCCGGGACAGCCTCTGGAAACACCATATATTTT
>-|TRBJ2-1|TRBD2|TRBV6-5
CASRIGLAGGHEQFF
TGTGCCAGCCGGATAGGACTAGCGGGGGGGCATGAGCAGTTCTTC
>-|TRBJ2-7|-|TRBV7-9
CASSLTGMNEQYF
TGTGCCAGCAGCTTAACAGGAATGAACGAGCAGTACTTC
>few|TRBJ2-2|TRBD2|TRBV7-3
CASSPTGGVTGELFF
TGTGCCAGCAGCCCAACCGGGGGGGTAACCGGGGAGCTGTTTTTT
>-|TRBJ1-2|-|TRBV5-1
CASSLAAGANYGYTF
TGCGCCAGCAGCTTGGCGGCGGGGGCTAACTATGGCTACACCTTC
>-|TRBJ2-7|TRBD2|TRBV10-3
CAIYVWETSGGATYEQYF
TGTGCCATCTATGTGTGGGAGACTAGCGGGGGCGCAACCTACGAGCAGTACTTC
>-|TRBJ2-7|-|TRBV9
CASSVGQAETYEQYF
TGTGCCAGCAGCGTAGGGCAAGCGGAGACCTACGAGCAGTACTTC
>-|TRBJ1-4|-|TRBV7-2
CASSLWGVEGKLFF
TGTGCCAGCAGCTTATGGGGAGTGGAGGGAAAACTGTTTTTT
>-|TRBJ1-6|-|TRBV11-3
CASSPRGNSPLHF
TGTGCCAGCAGCCCTAGGGGCAATTCACCCCTCCACTTT
>few|TRBJ1-6|-|TRBV19
CASSIGAIGSPLHF
TGTGCCAGTAGTATTGGGGCGATCGGTTCACCCCTCCACTTT
>-|TRBJ2-5|-|TRBV29-1
CSVDARPGVGETQYF
TGCAGCGTTGATGCGAGACCGGGGGTAGGTGAGACCCAGTACTTC
>-|TRBJ2-7|-|TRBV14
CASSPRTPSEQYF
TGTGCCAGCAGCCCTCGGACACCCTCCGAGCAGTACTTC
>once|TRBJ2-7|-|TRBV27
CASRQGGAIYEQYF
TGTGCCAGCCGACAAGGGGGGGCGATCTACGAGCAGTACTTC
>-|TRBJ1-1|-|TRBV18
CASSPSQGLGNTEAFF
TGTGCCAGCTCGCCCTCTCAGGGCCTCGGGAACACTGAAGCTTTCTTT
>-|TRBJ1-1|-|TRBV10-3
CAISESLNTEAFF
TGTGCCATCAGTGAGTCGTTGAACACTGAAGCTTTCTTT
>once|TRBJ2-1|-|TRBV5-5
CASSSTLLSSYNEQFF
TGTGCCAGCAGCTCGACGTTACTGAGCTCCTACAATGAGCAGTTCTTC
>-|TRBJ2-5|-|TRBV29-1
CSVERGPGETQYF
TGCAGCGTTGAACGAGGTCCGGGGGAGACCCAGTACTTC
>-|TRBJ2-3|-|TRBV2
CASRASVHGADTQYF
TGTGCCAGCAGGGCTAGCGTCCATGGGGCAGATACGCAGTATTTT
>-|TRBJ2-7|-|TRBV23-1
CASSQPQGPPPYEQYF
TGCGCCAGCAGTCAACCACAGGGTCCCCCGCCTTACGAGCAGTACTTC
>-|TRBJ2-3|TRBD2|TRBV4-2
CASSQDPRGRADTQYF
TGTGCCAGCAGCCAAGACCCCCGCGGGAGAGCAGATACGCAGTATTTT
>-|TRBJ1-5|-|TRBV6-4
CASEENYSNQPQHF
TGTGCCAGCGAGGAGAATTATAGCAATCAGCCCCAGCATTTT
>-|TRBJ1-6|-|TRBV11-2
CASRGAYPSYNSPLHF
TGTGCCAGCAGGGGAGCTTACCCCTCCTATAATTCACCCCTCCACTTT
>-|TRBJ2-7|TRBD1|TRBV5-4
CASSRDSSSYEQYF
TGTGCCAGCAGCAGGGACAGCAGCTCCTACGAGCAGTACTTC
>-|TRBJ2-7|TRBD2|TRBV6-4
CASSEVAGGTYEQYF
TGTGCCAGCAGTGAAGTCGCGGGAGGCACCTACGAGCAGTACTTC
>-|TRBJ1-2|-|TRBV7-2
CASSPPGFGYTF
TGTGCCAGCAGCCCACCAGGATTCGGCTACACCTTC